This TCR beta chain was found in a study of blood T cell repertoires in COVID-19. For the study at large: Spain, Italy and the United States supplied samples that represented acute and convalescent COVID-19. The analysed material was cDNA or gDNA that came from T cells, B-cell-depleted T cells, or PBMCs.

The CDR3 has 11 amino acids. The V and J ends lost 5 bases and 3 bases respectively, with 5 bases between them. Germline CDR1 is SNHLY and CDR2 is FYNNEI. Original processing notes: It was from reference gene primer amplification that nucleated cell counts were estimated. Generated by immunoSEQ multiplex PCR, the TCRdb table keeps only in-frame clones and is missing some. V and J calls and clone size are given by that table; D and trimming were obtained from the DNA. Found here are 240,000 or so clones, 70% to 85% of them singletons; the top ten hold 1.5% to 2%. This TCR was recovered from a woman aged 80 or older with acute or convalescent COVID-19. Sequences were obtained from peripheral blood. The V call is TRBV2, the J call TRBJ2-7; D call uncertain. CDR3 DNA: TGTGCCAGCAGTACTAACTACGAGCAGTACTTC. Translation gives CASSTNYEQYF.